The clone carrying this T cell receptor (beta chain) turned up a few times. The data were taken from a study of T-cell reconstitution after alpha-beta-depleted transplantation in children. Preparing the TCRbeta library involved the use of unique molecular identifiers. One entry per CDR3 protein, called by TCRdb with MiXCR from the PCR reads. The data contain about 980,000 distinct CDR3 sequences, roughly 29% of them singletons. The sample consisted of PBMCs, mostly from graft donor cells, taken 360 days after TCRalphabeta/CD19-depleted stem cell transplant. The TCR sequence derives from a boy less than two years old who had a stem cell transplant for SCID, so the T cells may come from the graft donor.

The CDR3 DNA reads TGCAGCGAGACGGTAGTGAGGGTCAAAAACATTCAGTACTTC. Protein: CSETVVRVKNIQYF. The V call is TRBV20-1, the J call TRBJ2-4; D perhaps matches TRBD2 (5 bases). Germline CDR1 reads DFQATT; CDR2 reads SNEGSKA (reference sequence). The CDR3 consists of 14 residues.